This TCR beta chain was identified during a study of beta chain features in type 1 diabetes. Study background: The examined sorted cells totaled around 100 million across samples.

CD4+ naive, central memory, regulatory and stem cell-like memory subsets were isolated by sorting on CD45RO/CCR7/CD25/CD127/CD95/CD27. General study findings and limits: Overrepresentation of cells with high TCR expression could result from cDNA sequencing. TCRB CDR3s were moderately but significantly shorter in Type 1 diabetes patients in all four CD4+ subsets. A pattern of fewer insertions and more deletions at VDJ junctions was seen in type 1 diabetes patients.

This clone has a handful of counts. Its cognate antigen is unknown. TCRB transcripts that were expressed got sequenced, as all of the isolated RNA had been reverse transcribed. The repertoire was sequenced with immunoSEQ multiplex PCR; TCRdb's copy has only in-frame clones and lacks some. The sample yields 400,000 or so clones, roughly 12% seen once. The sequenced sample was naive CD4+ T cells from blood. This clonotype originated in a woman under 30 with type 1 diabetes.

In DNA form, the CDR3 reads TGTGCCAGCTCACCACCCTCTAGCTACGGGAACACCGGGGAGCTGTTTTTT. Encoded protein: CASSPPSSYGNTGELFF. The V gene is TRBV18, the J gene TRBJ2-2; TRBD2 is a possible D gene (5 bases). The V gene's germline CDR1 is KGHSH and CDR2 LQKENI. The CDR3 has 17 amino acids. V was shortened by 0 bases and J by 1 base, with 12 bases between the two germline ends.